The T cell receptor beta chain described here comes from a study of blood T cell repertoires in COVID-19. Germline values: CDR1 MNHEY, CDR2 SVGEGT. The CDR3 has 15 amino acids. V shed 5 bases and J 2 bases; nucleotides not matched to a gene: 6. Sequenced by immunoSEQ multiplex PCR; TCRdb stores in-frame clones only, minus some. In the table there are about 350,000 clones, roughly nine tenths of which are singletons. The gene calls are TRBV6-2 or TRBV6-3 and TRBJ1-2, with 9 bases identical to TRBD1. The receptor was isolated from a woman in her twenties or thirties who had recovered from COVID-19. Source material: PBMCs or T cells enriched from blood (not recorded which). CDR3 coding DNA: TGTGCCAGCAGTAAGTCCGGGACAGGGAACTATGGCTACACCTTC. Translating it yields CASSKSGTGNYGYTF.